The present T cell receptor beta chain was sequenced within a study of vaccination and CD4 T cells after COVID-19. Documented time point: late sampling 161 to 241 days after vaccination in three convalescent patients. Treatment of the sample: roughly ten-day PBMC culture with coronavirus spike peptide pools or control peptides (ViraFEST assay). ViraFEST grew antigen-specific T cells using peptide pools, then sequenced TCRs. This clonotype was observed a handful of times. Its cognate antigen is unknown. Cultured CD4+ T-cell DNA underwent Oncomine TCR Beta short-read sequencing. TCRdb re-derived calls from the PCR reads in MiXCR, one entry per CDR3 protein. The sample yields 20,000 to 25,000 distinct CDR3 sequences, about 33% seen once. Germline lookup yields CDR1 DFQATT and CDR2 SNEGSKA (reference sequence). The CDR3 runs 17 residues. The V and J ends lost 3 bases and 3 bases, in that order; junction bases with no gene match: 13.

The material was CD4+ T cells from blood, cultured in vitro, obtained about 7 months after SARS-CoV-2 vaccination. This chain links TRBV20-1 with TRBJ2-7, with TRBD2 matching 11 bases. This TCR was sampled from a human donor who had recovered from COVID-19. The CDR3, as DNA: TGCAGTGCTAGTCCGAGACTAGCGGGACCAAAAGGCTACGAGCAGTACTTC. Its protein product is CSASPRLAGPKGYEQYF.